The 15 T cell receptor beta chains reported below all come from one sample, sequenced in a study of blood T cell repertoires in COVID-19. The data were produced by immunoSEQ multiplex PCR, yet TCRdb's version contains in-frame clones alone and is incomplete. The sample lists more than 40,000 clones, about 86% occurring once. The sample taken for sequencing was PBMCs or T cells enriched from blood (not recorded which). Every receptor here comes from a woman aged 45-65 years who had recovered from COVID-19.

The chain is built from TRBV10-3 and TRBJ2-3; D might be TRBD1 (5 bases). Germline values: CDR1 ENHRY, CDR2 SYGVKD. V was cut by 4 bases and J by 4 bases, with 15 bases left in between. This CDR3 region has 15 residues. The CDR3 nucleotides read TGTGCCATCAGTGCTGGCCGCCAGGGCGCAGATACGCAGTATTTT. It is translated as CAISAGRQGADTQYF.

This chain connects TRBV7-8 to TRBJ1-3; D ambiguous. The length of the CDR3 is 15 residues. Trimming cost V 4 bases and J 0 bases, with 10 bases left between them. The germline CDR1 and CDR2 sequences are SGHVS and FQNEAQ. CDR3 in DNA: TGTGCCAGCAGCTCCACGTGGAGCTCTGGAAACACCATATATTTT. It translates to CASSSTWSSGNTIYF.

The rearrangement uses TRBV5-4 and TRBJ2-1; possibly TRBD2 for D (6 bases). Trimming took 4 bases from V and 4 from J, leaving 15 bases between them. The CDR3 runs 15 residues. The germline CDR1 and CDR2 sequences are SGHNT and YYREEE (reference sequence). The CDR3 loop reads CASSPGAGTYNEQFF. In nucleotides, the CDR3 is TGTGCCAGCAGCCCCGGGGCAGGGACTTACAATGAGCAGTTCTTC.

This clone has just one count. This chain links TRBV3-1 (or the pseudogene TRBV3-2) with TRBJ1-2; no definite D call. The CDR3 loop spans 13 amino acids. Trimming cost V 1 base and J 4 bases, with 7 bases left between them. Germline loops: CDR1 LGHDT, CDR2 YNNKEL (reference sequence). The CDR3 DNA follows: TGTGCCAGCAGCCAAGTCCAGTTCTATGGCTACACCTTC. Translation gives CASSQVQFYGYTF.

The V call is TRBV7-2, the J call TRBJ2-5; no firm D call. This CDR3 spans 15 amino acids. Trimming shortened V by 3 bases and J by 4 bases, and 15 bases separated the two germline ends. The V gene's germline CDR1 is SGHTA and CDR2 FQGNSA. CDR3: CASSLDGSGLETQYF. The CDR3 DNA sequence: TGTGCCAGCAGCTTGGATGGATCAGGATTAGAGACCCAGTACTTC.

This chain connects TRBV5-1 to TRBJ1-1; D perhaps matches TRBD1 (5 bases). Per germline, CDR1 SGHRS and CDR2 YFSETQ. Trimming cost V 5 bases and J 1 base, with 12 bases left between them. This CDR3 contains 14 residues. CDR3 nucleotide sequence: TGCGCCAGCAGGGAGGGACCGTCGAACACTGAAGCTTTCTTT. Translated: CASREGPSNTEAFF.

Points on this clone: The conserved final phenylalanine or tryptophan is absent from the CDR3, which likely points to a read error. Because the CDR3's place on the DNA is in doubt, the DNA is left out and the CDR3 is given as listed by TCRdb. The chain couples TRBV5-8 to TRBJ2-7; the table gives TRBD2 as D, unverified against the DNA. The CDR3 spans 13 amino acids, including both terminal residues. CDR1 SGHTS and CDR2 YDEGEE come from the germline V gene. CDR3 loop: CASSLRTTQPPFL.

The CDR3 DNA reads as TGTGCCAGCTCACCAAGTGGGCAGGGGACCGCGGGCTATGGCTACACCTTC. Amino acid sequence: CASSPSGQGTAGYGYTF. This sequence joins TRBV18 and TRBJ1-2; D possibly corresponds to TRBD1 (6 bases). Germline V gene lookup returns CDR1 KGHSH and CDR2 LQKENI. Trimming cost V 2 bases and J 4 bases, with 20 bases left between them. There are 17 residues in the CDR3.

The J gene is TRBJ2-1, the V gene TRBV5-5; TRBD1 aligns across 10 bases. This CDR3 has 15 residues. The germline V gene encodes CDR1 SGHKS and CDR2 YYEKEE (reference sequence). The V segment lost 1 base and the J segment 10 bases; nucleotides outside the gene matches: 8. Here the CDR3 DNA reads TGTGCCAGCAGCTTGCGACAGGGGGCCCCTAGAGAGCAGTTCTTC. As protein: CASSLRQGAPREQFF.

This clone was seen just once. V gene TRBV11-2 combines with J gene TRBJ2-1; maybe TRBD1 (6 bases). Trimming took off 4 bases at V and 15 bases at J, with 19 bases between the two ends. The CDR3 has 13 residues. The germline CDR1 and CDR2 sequences are SGHAT and FQNNGV. The CDR3 DNA reads TGTGCCAGCAGCTCAGGACAGCCCAGGCGTGGGTTCTTC. This translates into CASSSGQPRRGFF. Full variable domain (rest looked up from reference TRBV11-2 and TRBJ2-1): EAGVAQSPRYKIIEKRQSVAFWCNPISGHATLYWYQQILGQGPKLLIQFQNNGVVDDSQLPKDRFSAERLKGVDSTLKIQPAKLEDSAVYLCASSSGQPRRGFFGPGTRLTVL.

This clone was seen only once. The genes are TRBV11-2 and TRBJ2-7, with D possibly being TRBD2 (5 bases). V was pared by 2 bases and J by 4 bases, with 12 bases between. The CDR3 is 14 amino acids. Germline assignment: CDR1 SGHAT and CDR2 FQNNGV. The CDR3 bases are TGTGCCAGCAGCTTAACAGTCACGGGATACGAGCAGTACTTC. This codes for CASSLTVTGYEQYF.

V gene TRBV5-8 combines with J gene TRBJ2-7; no clear D gene. V was shortened by 2 bases and J by 3 bases, with 6 bases between the two germline ends. Germline assignment: CDR1 SGHTS and CDR2 YDEGEE. The CDR3 consists of 12 residues. This CDR3 is CASSFRDYEQYF. CDR3 DNA sequence: TGTGCCAGCAGCTTCCGAGACTACGAGCAGTACTTC.

The chain has TRBV28 and TRBJ2-5; TRBD1 aligns across 8 bases. CDR3 length: 14 amino acids. Germline CDR1 MDHEN, CDR2 SYDVKM. V gave up 7 bases and J gave up 2 bases; unmatched junction bases: 6. CDR3 residues: CASTRQGSQETQYF. For the CDR3, the DNA is TGTGCCAGCACGAGACAGGGGTCGCAAGAGACCCAGTACTTC.

This sequence joins TRBV15 and TRBJ2-2, with D possibly TRBD1 on 5 matching bases. This CDR3 spans 14 amino acids. V was shortened by 0 bases and J by 7 bases, with 9 bases between the two germline ends. CDR1 LNHNV and CDR2 YYDKDF come from the germline V gene (reference sequence). The CDR3 sequence: CATSRDRVSGELFF. The CDR3 nucleotides read TGTGCCACCAGCAGAGACAGGGTCAGCGGGGAGCTGTTTTTT.

The V call is TRBV11-2, the J call TRBJ1-1; D uncertain. V lost 2 bases to trimming and J lost 6 bases, with 13 bases between them. Germline V gives CDR1 SGHAT, CDR2 FQNNGV. The CDR3 has 14 amino acids. CDR3 coding DNA: TGTGCCAGCAGCTTATTACGGGTGAATCCTGAAGCTTTCTTT. It translates to CASSLLRVNPEAFF.